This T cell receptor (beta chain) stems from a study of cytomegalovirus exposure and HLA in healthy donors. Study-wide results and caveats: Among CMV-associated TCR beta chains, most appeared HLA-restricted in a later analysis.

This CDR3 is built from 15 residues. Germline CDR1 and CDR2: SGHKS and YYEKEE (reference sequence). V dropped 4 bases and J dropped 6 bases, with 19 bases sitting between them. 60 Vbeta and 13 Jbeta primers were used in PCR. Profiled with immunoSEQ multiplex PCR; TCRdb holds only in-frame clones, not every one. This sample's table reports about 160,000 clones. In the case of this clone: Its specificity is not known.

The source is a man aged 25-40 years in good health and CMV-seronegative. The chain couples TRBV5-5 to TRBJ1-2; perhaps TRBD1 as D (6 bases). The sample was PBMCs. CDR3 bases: TGTGCCAGCAGCGAAGGACAGAATCCGGGGAATGGCTACACCTTC. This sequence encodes CASSEGQNPGNGYTF.